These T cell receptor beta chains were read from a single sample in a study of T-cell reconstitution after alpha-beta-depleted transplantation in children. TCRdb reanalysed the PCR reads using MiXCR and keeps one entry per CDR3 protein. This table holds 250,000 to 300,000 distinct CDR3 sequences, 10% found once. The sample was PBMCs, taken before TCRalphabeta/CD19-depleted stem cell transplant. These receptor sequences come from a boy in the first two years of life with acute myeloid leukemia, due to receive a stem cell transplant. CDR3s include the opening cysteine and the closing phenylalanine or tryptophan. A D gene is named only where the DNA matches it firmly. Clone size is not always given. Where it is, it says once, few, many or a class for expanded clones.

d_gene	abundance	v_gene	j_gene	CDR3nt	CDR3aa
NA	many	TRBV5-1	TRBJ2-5	TGCGCCAGCAGCTTGGTGGCCGGCCCAAGGGAGACCCAGTACTTC	CASSLVAGPRETQYF
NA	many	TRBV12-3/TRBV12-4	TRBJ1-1	TGTGCCAGCAGTTTAGCTATGGACACTGAAGCTTTCTTT	CASSLAMDTEAFF
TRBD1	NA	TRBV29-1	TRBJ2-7	TGCAGCGCTCAGGGACAGGGCCCCTACGAGCAGTACTTC	CSAQGQGPYEQYF
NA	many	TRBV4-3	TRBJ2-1	TGCGCCAGCAGCCAAGTCTTAGGGGCATACAATGAGCAGTTCTTC	CASSQVLGAYNEQFF
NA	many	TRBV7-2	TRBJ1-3	TGTGCCAGCAGCTCGAGCTCTGGAAACACCATATATTTT	CASSSSSGNTIYF
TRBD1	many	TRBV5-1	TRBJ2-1	TGCGCCAGCAGCCCCGGACAGGGCAACAATGAGCAGTTCTTC	CASSPGQGNNEQFF
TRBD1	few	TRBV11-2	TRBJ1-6	TGTGCCAGCAGCCGCGGGACAGCCTATAATTCACCCCTCCACTTT	CASSRGTAYNSPLHF
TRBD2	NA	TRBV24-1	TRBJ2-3	TGTGCCACCAGTGATTTGCTAGCGGGGGGGACAGATACGCAGTATTTT	CATSDLLAGGTDTQYF
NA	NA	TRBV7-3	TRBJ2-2	TGTGCCAGCAGCTTAGGATGGGGGTTGGAGCTGTTTTTT	CASSLGWGLELFF
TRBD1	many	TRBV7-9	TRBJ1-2	TGTGCCAGCAGCTTAGCGACACAGGGGAACTATGGCTACACCTTC	CASSLATQGNYGYTF
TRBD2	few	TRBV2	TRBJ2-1	TGTGCCAGCATGATGGGAGTAGCGGGCCCTAATGAGCAGTTCTTC	CASMMGVAGPNEQFF
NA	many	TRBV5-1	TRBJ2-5	TGCGCCAGCAGCTTTATGATTGTAACAGGGGAGGGGACCCAGTACTTC	CASSFMIVTGEGTQYF
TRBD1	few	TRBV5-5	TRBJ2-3	TGTGCCAGCAGCCCGGGCGACAGGGATTTTGATACGCAGTATTTT	CASSPGDRDFDTQYF
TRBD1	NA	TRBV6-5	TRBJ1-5	TGTGCCAGCAGTTCCCCATGGACAGGGAGGGACAATCAGCCCCAGCATTTT	CASSSPWTGRDNQPQHF
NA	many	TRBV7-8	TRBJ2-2	TGTGCCAGCAGCTTAGCGTTAGCCCCCCGGACCGGGGAGCTGTTTTTT	CASSLALAPRTGELFF
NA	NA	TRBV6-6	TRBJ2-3	TGTGCCAGCGGAGTTTTAGGGGGGGTAGGCACAGATACGCAGTATTTT	CASGVLGGVGTDTQYF
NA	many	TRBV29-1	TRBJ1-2	TGCAGCGTTGAGCGGACAATCTATGGCTACACCTTC	CSVERTIYGYTF
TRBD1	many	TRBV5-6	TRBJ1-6	TGTGCCAGCAGCATAAGGGACAGTTCCGTGTCACCCCTCCACTTT	CASSIRDSSVSPLHF
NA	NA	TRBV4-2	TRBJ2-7	TGTGCCAGCAGCCAAGCCGGGTTCTACGAGCAGTACTTC	CASSQAGFYEQYF
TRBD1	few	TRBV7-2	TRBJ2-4	TGTGCCAGCAGCTTGGGGCGGATGACAGGGGGCATGGACATTCAGTACTTC	CASSLGRMTGGMDIQYF
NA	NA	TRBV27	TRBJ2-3	TGTGCCAGCAGGCTCTACAGGACTAGCACAGATACGCAGTATTTT	CASRLYRTSTDTQYF
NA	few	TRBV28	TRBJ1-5	TGTGCCAGCAGCCAAGACCGATTCAATCAGCCCCAGCATTTT	CASSQDRFNQPQHF
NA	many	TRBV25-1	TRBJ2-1	TGTGCCAGCAGTGAAGGGGGACCCTACAATGAGCAGTTCTTC	CASSEGGPYNEQFF
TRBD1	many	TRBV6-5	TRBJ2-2	TGTGCCAGCAGTTGGGGAGCGGGACAGGGCAGTATGGGGGAGCTGTTTTTT	CASSWGAGQGSMGELFF
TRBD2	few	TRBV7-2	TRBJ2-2	TGTGCCAGCAGCGGGACTAGCGGGAGGGCCTTAGTGGAGCTGTTTTTT	CASSGTSGRALVELFF
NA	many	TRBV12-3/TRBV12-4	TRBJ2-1	TGTGCCAGCAGTTTAAGCAGGGTCATTACAAATGAGCAGTTCTTC	CASSLSRVITNEQFF
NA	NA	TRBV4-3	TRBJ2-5	TGCGCCAGCAGCCAAGATCCTTGGAGGGAGGAGACCCAGTACTTC	CASSQDPWREETQYF
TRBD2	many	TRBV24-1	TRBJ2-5	TGTGCCACCAGTGATTTACTAGCGGGAGCTGGAGAGACCCAGTACTTC	CATSDLLAGAGETQYF
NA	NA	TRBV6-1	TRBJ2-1	TGTGCCAGCAGTGATTTGCCGGACTCCTACAATGAGCAGTTCTTC	CASSDLPDSYNEQFF
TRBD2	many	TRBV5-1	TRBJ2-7	TGCGCCAGCAGCTTGGATCGACTAGCGATCAACGAGCAGTACTTC	CASSLDRLAINEQYF
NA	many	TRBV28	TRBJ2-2	TGTGCCAGCAGTTTTAGGCGCACGTTGAACACCGGGGAGCTGTTTTTT	CASSFRRTLNTGELFF
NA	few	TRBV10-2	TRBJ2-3	TGCGCCAGCAGTGTCGCTGTGTCGGGGGATACGCAGTATTTT	CASSVAVSGDTQYF
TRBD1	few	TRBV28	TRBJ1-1	TGTGCCAGCAGCCGAGACAGGGTGACTGAAGCTTTCTTT	CASSRDRVTEAFF
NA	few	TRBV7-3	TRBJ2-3	TGTGCCAGCAGCTTAATAGCAGGCACAGATACGCAGTATTTT	CASSLIAGTDTQYF
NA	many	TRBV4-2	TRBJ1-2	TGTGCCAGCAGCCAAGTCCTAGGGTCGAAGGGCTACACCTTC	CASSQVLGSKGYTF
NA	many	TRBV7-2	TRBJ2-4	TGTGCCAGCAGCTTGGGCCCACCCATGGCCAAAAACATTCAGTACTTC	CASSLGPPMAKNIQYF
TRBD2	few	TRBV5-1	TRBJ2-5	TGCGCCAGCAGCTTGGGACTAGCGGGGCAGCGGAGAGAGACCCAGTACTTC	CASSLGLAGQRRETQYF
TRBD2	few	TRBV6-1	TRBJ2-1	TGTGCCAGCAGTGAAAAGGGAGGGAGAGGAGGACCACACCGCACTGAGCAGTTCTTC	CASSEKGGRGGPHRTEQFF
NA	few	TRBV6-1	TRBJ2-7	TGTGCCAGCAGTCCCTCTTCCTACGGCAACGAGCAGTACTTC	CASSPSSYGNEQYF
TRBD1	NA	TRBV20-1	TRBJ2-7	TGCAGTGCTAGGAGTAGACAGGGTCTCTACGAGCAGTACTTC	CSARSRQGLYEQYF
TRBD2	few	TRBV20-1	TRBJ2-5	TGCAGTGCTGATGTAGCGGGGGGGCTGGTGGAGACCCAGTACTTC	CSADVAGGLVETQYF
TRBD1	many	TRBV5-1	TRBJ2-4	TGCGCCAGCAGCTGGGGACAGAGCTCAGCCAAAAACATTCAGTACTTC	CASSWGQSSAKNIQYF
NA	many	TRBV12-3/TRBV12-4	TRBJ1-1	TGTGCCAGCTCTCCGGGTCACACTGAAGCTTTCTTT	CASSPGHTEAFF
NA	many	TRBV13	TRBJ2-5	TGTGCCAGCAGCCCAGAGGGCCAAGAGACCCAGTACTTC	CASSPEGQETQYF
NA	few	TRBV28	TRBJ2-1	TGTGCCAGCACCCGCGCAGGCTACAATGAGCAGTTCTTC	CASTRAGYNEQFF
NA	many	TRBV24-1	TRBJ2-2	TGTGCCACCAGTGCCCTGAACAGGGACACCGGGGAGCTGTTTTTT	CATSALNRDTGELFF
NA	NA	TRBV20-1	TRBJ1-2	TGCAGTGCTAGAGAAAACCGAAACTATGGCTACACCTTC	CSARENRNYGYTF
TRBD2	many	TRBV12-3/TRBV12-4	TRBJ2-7	TGTGCCAGCAGTCCCGTGGGACTAATGTGGCTCGAGCAGTACTTC	CASSPVGLMWLEQYF